Presented here are 26 T cell receptor beta chains from one specimen sequenced in a study of T cells in Graves' hyperthyroidism and ophthalmopathy (dated by TCRdb to the late 2010s). Library prep was done by multiplex PCR. Instrument on record: Illumina HiSeq 2000. Amplification of TCR beta CDR3 regions was carried out from RNA transcripts. The first round of RT-PCR for the TCR CDR3 was performed with the HTBI primer set and the Qiagen OneStep RT-PCR kit. TCRdb cleaned the public reads at Q25 with fastp, built clones with MiXCR and kept in-frame beta chains. Every distinct CDR3 protein forms one entry, paired with its most common genes and DNA. The sample contains roughly 400,000 distinct CDR3 sequences, over 12% of them found a single time. Of the sample, over 25% falls within the top ten clones. Sequencing was done on a sample of blood. These receptors came from a man aged 50 to 59 with Graves' ophthalmopathy.

In its sample, this clonotype was seen many times. The DNA for the CDR3 is TGTGCCAGCAGCTTGATATCCTACGAGCAGTACTTC. Its translation is CASSLISYEQYF. The genes are TRBV6-1 and TRBJ2-7; D not certain. The germline V gene encodes CDR1 MNHNS and CDR2 SASEGT. The CDR3 runs to 12 residues. V was pared by 6 bases and J by 1 base, with 7 bases between.

This clonotype was detected many times. The chain recombines TRBV2 with TRBJ1-2; 7 bases line up with TRBD1. This CDR3 is 13 amino acids long. Trimming took 7 bases from V and 2 from J; bases not matched to a gene: 4. From germline, CDR1 is SNHLY and CDR2 FYNNEI. The CDR3 DNA reads as TGTGCCAGCACCCGGGGACAGAACTATGGCTACACCTTC. This codes for CASTRGQNYGYTF.

This clonotype has a count of ten or more. This sequence joins TRBV5-6 and TRBJ2-1; 9 nucleotides align to TRBD2. The CDR3 is 14 residues long. V lost 4 bases, J lost 9 bases, and 8 bases stayed unmatched. Germline V lookup: CDR1 SGHDT, CDR2 YYEEEE. CDR3 in DNA: TGTGCCAGCAGCCCTATAGCGGGAGTGGGTGAGCAGTTCTTC. Translating gives CASSPIAGVGEQFF.

This clonotype has at least ten counts. The chain has TRBV11-2 and TRBJ2-2; TRBD1 matches at 7 bases. V lost 5 bases and J lost 1; bases outside the gene matches: 4. The germline V gene has CDR1 SGHAT and CDR2 FQNNGV. The CDR3 contains 15 residues. CDR3 sequence reads: CASSPRTGNTGELFF. The CDR3 nucleotides read TGTGCCAGCAGCCCCCGGACAGGGAACACCGGGGAGCTGTTTTTT.

This clonotype was seen just once. A much larger clone lies a single base off, so this may be a read error. The V and J genes are TRBV24-1 and TRBJ2-1; perhaps TRBD2 as D (5 bases). Trimming left V 0 bases short and J 7 bases short, with 6 bases between. The V gene's germline CDR1 is KGHDR and CDR2 SFDVKD. This CDR3 has 13 residues. The CDR3: CATSDLWENEQFF. The CDR3 nucleotides are TGTGCCACCAGTGATTTGTGGGAGAATGAGCAGTTCTTC.

This clonotype occurred many times. The chain has TRBV20-1 and TRBJ2-7; 14 positions match TRBD2. The CDR3 has 19 residues. J gave up 1 base and V 1 base, and 12 bases lay outside the gene matches. The V gene's germline CDR1 is DFQATT and CDR2 SNEGSKA (reference sequence). The CDR3 reads CSARVQGLAGGPRSYEQYF. The CDR3 DNA reads TGCAGTGCTAGAGTCCAAGGACTAGCGGGAGGACCGCGGTCCTACGAGCAGTACTTC.

The chain combines TRBV20-1 with TRBJ2-7; maybe TRBD2 (6 bases). The CDR3 is 14 amino acids. Germline assignment: CDR1 DFQATT and CDR2 SNEGSKA (reference sequence). The V and J ends lost 6 bases and 4 bases respectively, with 19 bases between them. The CDR3 reads CSAPPGRGLYEQYF. DNA of the CDR3: TGCAGTGCCCCTCCCGGGCGGGGCTTGTACGAGCAGTACTTC.

Turning to this clonotype: This may come from a read error, since a much larger clone is one base off. The chain employs TRBV28 and TRBJ2-1; D not certain. The length of the CDR3 is 14 residues. Germline lookup yields CDR1 MDHEN and CDR2 SYDVKM. The CDR3 region is CASNLHASLDEQFF. CDR3 DNA sequence: TGTGCCAGCAATTTACATGCTAGTCTCGATGAGCAGTTCTTC.

This clonotype occurred a few times. This rearrangement joins TRBV28 to TRBJ2-3, with D uncertain. V gave up 6 bases and J gave up 2 bases, with 12 bases separating them. CDR3 length equals 14 residues. Germline assignment: CDR1 MDHEN and CDR2 SYDVKM. The CDR3 protein is CASSPPAHTDTQYF. The CDR3 bases are TGTGCCAGCAGCCCCCCCGCCCACACAGATACGCAGTATTTT.

This clonotype came up many times. V gene TRBV3-1 combines with J gene TRBJ2-5; 7 bases line up with TRBD2. Germline assignment: CDR1 LGHDT and CDR2 YNNKEL (reference sequence). The CDR3 contains 16 residues. The J segment lost 5 bases and the V segment lost 5 bases, leaving 14 bases of the junction unmatched. This chain's CDR3 is CASSDFRGGPSETQYF. The CDR3 DNA follows: TGTGCCAGCAGCGACTTTCGGGGAGGGCCTAGTGAGACCCAGTACTTC.

The chain uses TRBV4-1 and TRBJ2-3; D is unclear. The V and J ends lost 0 bases and 6 bases respectively, with 10 bases between them. CDR3 length equals 14 residues. Germline V gene lookup returns CDR1 MGHRA and CDR2 YSYEKL. The CDR3 reads CASSQEGRRDTQYF. CDR3 coding DNA: TGCGCCAGCAGCCAAGAAGGGCGCAGGGATACGCAGTATTTT.

This clonotype showed up many times. The gene calls are TRBV20-1 and TRBJ2-7, with D unclear. The CDR3 is made up of 13 amino acids. V was trimmed by 7 bases and J by 2 bases, leaving 15 bases between them. Germline-derived CDR1 and CDR2 are DFQATT and SNEGSKA (reference sequence). In nucleotides, the CDR3 is TGCAGTGTCCCACAGACACTGACCTACGAGCAGTACTTC. As protein: CSVPQTLTYEQYF.

This clonotype was seen at least ten times. This chain connects TRBV12-3 or TRBV12-4 to TRBJ1-2, with a tentative D call TRBD1 (6 bases). The CDR3 is 15 residues long. The V gene lost 5 bases and the J gene lost 4 bases, with 17 bases spanning the gap. Here the CDR3 DNA reads TGTGCCAGCAGTCGTCCGGGACACCGATCCTATGGCTACACCTTC. Translated: CASSRPGHRSYGYTF.

This clonotype was seen many times. J is TRBJ2-3 and V is TRBV12-3 or TRBV12-4, with 7 bases that match TRBD2. The CDR3 has 15 amino acids. V shed 7 bases, J shed 6 bases, and the junction held 13 bases outside the gene matches. The CDR3 DNA sequence: TGTGCCAGCAACGGCGGGAGTTATACCCCCGATACGCAGTATTTT. Its protein product is CASNGGSYTPDTQYF.

This clonotype was counted at least ten times. The chain combines TRBV30 with TRBJ2-3; TRBD2 matches at 11 bases. The CDR3 has 16 residues. CDR1 is GTSNPN, CDR2 SVGIG, per germline (reference sequence). With V trimmed by 3 bases and J by 2 bases, 7 bases remained unmatched. CDR3 sequence: CAWSVGLAGSTDTQYF. Written as DNA, the CDR3 is TGTGCCTGGAGCGTTGGACTAGCGGGCTCCACAGATACGCAGTATTTT. Together with reference TRBV30 and TRBJ2-3, the CDR3 gives the full variable domain: SQTIHQWPATLVQPVGSPLSLECTVEGTSNPNLYWYRQAAGRGLQLLFYSVGIGQISSEVPQNLSASRPQDRQFILSSKKLLLSDSGFYLCAWSVGLAGSTDTQYFGPGTRLTVL.

This clonotype appeared many times. The rearrangement joins TRBV2 to TRBJ2-2, with TRBD1 matching over 7 bases. This CDR3 region has 14 residues. CDR1 is SNHLY and CDR2 is FYNNEI in the germline V gene. V lost 6 bases and J lost 6; bases outside the gene matches: 7. The CDR3 bases are TGTGCCAGCAGAGAAACTAGGGGGCCCGGGGAGCTGTTTTTT. Encoded protein: CASRETRGPGELFF.

This clonotype was detected ten times or more. This chain joins TRBV11-2 and TRBJ1-1; D remains unclear. The length of the CDR3 is 14 residues. V was trimmed by 6 bases and J by 0 bases, leaving 11 bases between them. Germline loops: CDR1 SGHAT, CDR2 FQNNGV. The chain's CDR3 is CASSVHILNTEAFF. CDR3 DNA: TGTGCCAGCAGTGTCCACATTTTGAACACTGAAGCTTTCTTT.

This clonotype has ten or more counts. The chain joins TRBV5-1 to TRBJ1-1, with D possibly being TRBD1 (5 bases). The CDR3 sequence is 13 residues long. Germline V gives CDR1 SGHRS, CDR2 YFSETQ. With 6 bases removed from V and 2 bases from J, the gap between germline ends came to 11 bases. Here the CDR3 DNA reads TGCGCCAGCAATGGGGGGTATAACACTGAAGCTTTCTTT. Protein: CASNGGYNTEAFF.

This clonotype was detected ten times or more. The gene calls are TRBV7-9 and TRBJ1-1; the D gene is possibly TRBD1 (6 bases). V gave up 5 bases and J gave up 1 base, with 14 bases separating them. In germline, CDR1 is SEHNR, CDR2 FQNEAQ (reference sequence). The CDR3 is 15 residues long. CDR3 DNA: TGTGCCAGCAGCCACTGGACAGACAGGAACACTGAAGCTTTCTTT. As protein: CASSHWTDRNTEAFF.

Many counts were recorded for this clonotype. The chain joins TRBV13 to TRBJ2-3; D uncertain. The V and J ends lost 5 bases and 5 bases respectively, with 17 bases between them. CDR3 length: 15 amino acids. Germline values: CDR1 PRHDT, CDR2 FYEKMQ (reference sequence). The CDR3 here is CASSPLVLSGDTQYF. In nucleotides, the CDR3 is TGTGCCAGCAGCCCGTTGGTTTTATCTGGAGATACGCAGTATTTT. The entire variable domain, with the rest obtained from reference TRBV13 and TRBJ2-3, is as follows: AAGVIQSPRHLIKEKRETATLKCYPIPRHDTVYWYQQGPGQDPQFLISFYEKMQSDKGSIPDRFSAQQFSDYHSELNMSSLELGDSALYFCASSPLVLSGDTQYFGPGTRLTVL.

This sequence joins TRBV3-1 and TRBJ2-3; 8 nucleotides align to TRBD2. Germline CDR1 is LGHDT and CDR2 is YNNKEL (reference sequence). The CDR3 loop spans 17 amino acids. The V segment lost 2 bases and the J segment 0 bases; nucleotides outside the gene matches: 7. The CDR3 loop reads CASSQQTPGGSTDTQYF. In DNA form, the CDR3 reads TGTGCCAGCAGCCAACAGACGCCGGGGGGGAGCACAGATACGCAGTATTTT.

This clonotype turned up a few times. The chain employs TRBV6-2 or TRBV6-3 and TRBJ2-7, with D possibly being TRBD1 or TRBD2 (5 bases each). The CDR3 contains 17 residues. Per the germline V gene, CDR1 is MNHEY and CDR2 is SVGEGT. V shed 0 bases and J shed 1 base, with 16 bases lying between them. The chain's CDR3 is CASSYSSRWDLSYEQYF. In DNA, the CDR3 is TGTGCCAGCAGTTACTCGTCAAGGTGGGACCTATCCTACGAGCAGTACTTC.

This clonotype was picked up many times. Here the CDR3 reads CASRQKPDQETQYF. The CDR3 DNA is TGCGCCAGCAGGCAGAAGCCAGACCAAGAGACCCAGTACTTC. The J gene is TRBJ2-5, the V gene TRBV5-1; D call uncertain. Germline CDR1 is SGHRS and CDR2 is YFSETQ. V gave up 5 bases and J gave up 0 bases, with 11 bases separating them. The CDR3 loop spans 14 amino acids.

This clonotype occurred many times. The chain is built from TRBV20-1 and TRBJ2-5; D possibly corresponds to TRBD2 (5 bases). Deletions cut 0 bases from V and 2 bases from J, with 13 bases between. The CDR3 consists of 15 residues. Germline V gene data show CDR1 as DFQATT and CDR2 as SNEGSKA (reference sequence). The CDR3 nucleotides are TGCAGTGCTAGAGATCCGAGCGGCAGTCAAGAGACCCAGTACTTC. It codes for CSARDPSGSQETQYF.

The chain uses TRBV20-1 and TRBJ2-1; TRBD1 aligns across 9 bases. This CDR3 is built from 15 residues. V gave up 6 bases and J gave up 3 bases; unmatched junction bases: 9. Germline V gene sequence: CDR1 DFQATT, CDR2 SNEGSKA (reference sequence). CDR3 nucleotide sequence: TGCAGTGCCACTCCCGGGACAGGGCTCTACAATGAGCAGTTCTTC. Translation gives CSATPGTGLYNEQFF.

This clonotype was detected a few times. This chain joins TRBV7-9 and TRBJ1-6; 8 bases match TRBD1. The CDR3 spans 14 residues. The V and J ends lost 6 bases and 9 bases, in that order; junction bases with no gene match: 7. Germline assignment: CDR1 SEHNR and CDR2 FQNEAQ (reference sequence). In nucleotides, the CDR3 is TGTGCCAGCAGAAGCGGACAGGGTAGTTCACCCCTCCACTTT. This sequence encodes CASRSGQGSSPLHF.